The source of this T cell receptor beta chain is a study of cytomegalovirus exposure and HLA in healthy donors. Broader study findings: An analysis that was carried out later associated 15,000 to 20,000 TCR beta sequences with HLA alleles at 0.05 false discovery rate.

This CDR3 region has 15 residues. The germline CDR1 and CDR2 sequences are SGHNT and YYREEE (reference sequence). V lost 0 bases and J lost 2; bases outside the gene matches: 4. About this clone: Its antigen is as yet unknown.

PCR was performed using 60 Vbeta and 13 Jbeta primers. Here immunoSEQ multiplex PCR was the method, and the copy in TCRdb shows in-frame clones only, minus some. The sample holds roughly 190,000 clones; roughly four fifths are singletons and the top ten take 3.1%. V usage is TRBV5-4 and J usage is TRBJ1-2; the match to TRBD1 covers 7 bases. The TCR comes from a woman aged 25 to 39 in good health and CMV-seropositive. Sequenced material: PBMCs. The CDR3, as DNA: TGTGCCAGCAGCTTGGACGACAGGGCGAACTATGGCTACACCTTC. It encodes CASSLDDRANYGYTF.